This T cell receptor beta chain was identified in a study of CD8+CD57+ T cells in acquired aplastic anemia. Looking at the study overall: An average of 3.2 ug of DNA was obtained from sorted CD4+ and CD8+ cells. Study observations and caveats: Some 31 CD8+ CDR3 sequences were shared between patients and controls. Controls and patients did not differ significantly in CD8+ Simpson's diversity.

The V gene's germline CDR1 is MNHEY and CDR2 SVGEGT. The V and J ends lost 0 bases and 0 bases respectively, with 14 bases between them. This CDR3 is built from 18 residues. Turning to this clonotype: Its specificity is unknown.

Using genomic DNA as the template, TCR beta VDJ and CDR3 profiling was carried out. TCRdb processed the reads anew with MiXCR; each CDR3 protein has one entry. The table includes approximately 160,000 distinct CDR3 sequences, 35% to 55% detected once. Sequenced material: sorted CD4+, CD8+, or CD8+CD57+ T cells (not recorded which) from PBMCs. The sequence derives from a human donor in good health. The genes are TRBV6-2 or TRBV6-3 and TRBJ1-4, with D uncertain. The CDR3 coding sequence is TGTGCCAGCAGTTACTCAAATAGGAACAGAACAACTAATGAAAAACTGTTTTTT. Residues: CASSYSNRNRTTNEKLFF.